This is a list of T cell receptor beta chains from one sample in a study of graft-versus-host responses after intestinal transplantation. Sequencing was performed with immunoSEQ multiplex PCR; in TCRdb, only in-frame clones are kept and a portion is missing. Among 40,000 or so clones listed, about 90% were seen once. Sequences were derived from PBMCs, sampled 267 days after transplant. These receptors were obtained from a human patient who received an intestinal transplant, so some T cells may come from the graft donor. Each CDR3 is given with its conserved first and last residue. Fields, in order: J gene, V gene, CDR3 length, CDR3 protein.

j_call: TRBJ2-3
v_call: TRBV11-2
cdr3_length: 15
cdr3_aa: CASSLVRSRTDTQYF

j_call: TRBJ1-2
v_call: TRBV6-5
cdr3_length: 13
cdr3_aa: CATRGTGKDGYTF

j_call: TRBJ2-2
v_call: TRBV7-9
cdr3_length: 15
cdr3_aa: CASSPSAARTGELFF

j_call: TRBJ2-2
v_call: TRBV6-1
cdr3_length: 14
cdr3_aa: CASSALRNTGELFF

j_call: TRBJ2-3
v_call: TRBV18
cdr3_length: 13
cdr3_aa: CASSITSTDTQYF

j_call: TRBJ1-2
v_call: TRBV7-9
cdr3_length: 12
cdr3_aa: CASSFIKDGYTF

j_call: .
v_call: TRBV27
cdr3_length: 13
cdr3_aa: CASGDTEAYEQYF

j_call: TRBJ2-5
v_call: TRBV7-9
cdr3_length: 14
cdr3_aa: CASSVTAGKETQYF

j_call: TRBJ2-5
v_call: TRBV18
cdr3_length: 18
cdr3_aa: CASSPMGSGGAYQETQYF

j_call: TRBJ1-1
v_call: TRBV10-2
cdr3_length: 16
cdr3_aa: CASSEFVVGLAVTAFF

j_call: TRBJ1-2
v_call: TRBV2
cdr3_length: 11
cdr3_aa: CASSELEGYTF

j_call: TRBJ2-5
v_call: TRBV5-6
cdr3_length: 15
cdr3_aa: CASSLVSGGQETQYF

j_call: TRBJ1-5
v_call: TRBV10-3
cdr3_length: 16
cdr3_aa: CAISATGTEFGQPQHF

j_call: TRBJ2-5
v_call: TRBV5-1
cdr3_length: 17
cdr3_aa: CASSLRSGETHQETQYF

j_call: TRBJ2-7
v_call: TRBV11-3
cdr3_length: 11
cdr3_aa: CASRVGDEQYF

j_call: TRBJ1-2
v_call: TRBV7-3
cdr3_length: 12
cdr3_aa: CASSLVGGGYTF

j_call: TRBJ1-1
v_call: TRBV7-3
cdr3_length: 14
cdr3_aa: CASSTGTPGTEAFF

j_call: TRBJ1-1
v_call: TRBV5-1
cdr3_length: 14
cdr3_aa: CASSLGQTNTEAFF

j_call: TRBJ1-2
v_call: TRBV7-3
cdr3_length: 15
cdr3_aa: CASSPGAGEAYGYTF

j_call: TRBJ2-1
v_call: TRBV4-1
cdr3_length: 13
cdr3_aa: CASSQDKGDEQFF